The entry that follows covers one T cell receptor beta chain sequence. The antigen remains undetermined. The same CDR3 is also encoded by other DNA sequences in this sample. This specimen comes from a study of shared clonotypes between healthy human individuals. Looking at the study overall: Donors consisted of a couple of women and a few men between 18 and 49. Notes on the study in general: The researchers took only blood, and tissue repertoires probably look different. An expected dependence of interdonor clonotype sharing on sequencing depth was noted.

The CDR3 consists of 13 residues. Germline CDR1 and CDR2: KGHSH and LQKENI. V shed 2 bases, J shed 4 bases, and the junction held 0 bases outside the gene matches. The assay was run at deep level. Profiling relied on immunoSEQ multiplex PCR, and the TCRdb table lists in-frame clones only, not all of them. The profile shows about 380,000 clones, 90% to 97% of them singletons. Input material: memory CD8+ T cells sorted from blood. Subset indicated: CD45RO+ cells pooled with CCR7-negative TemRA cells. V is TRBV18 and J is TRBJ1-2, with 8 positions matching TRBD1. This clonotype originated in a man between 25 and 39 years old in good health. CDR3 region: CASSPGTGYGYTF. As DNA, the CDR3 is TGTGCCAGCTCACCAGGGACAGGCTATGGCTACACCTTC.